Listed below are T cell receptor beta chains from one sample, sequenced in a study of OX40 agonist ivuxolimab in advanced cancers. The data were produced by immunoSEQ multiplex PCR, yet TCRdb's version contains in-frame clones alone and is incomplete. This sample has around 62,000 clones; over 70% occur once, and the top ten carry under 7%. Source: CD4+ or CD8+ T cells sorted from blood, taken in a trial of the OX40 agonist ivuxolimab. The receptors were gathered from an adult with an advanced solid tumor such as melanoma, head and neck, liver or kidney cancer. The CDR3 runs from the conserved cysteine through the conserved F or W. The D gene is left open where the match is weak. Only some rows state a clone size, as once, few, many or a class for expanded clones.

clone_size | j_call | d_call | v_call | cdr3_aa | cdr3_nt
NA | TRBJ1-1 | NA | TRBV28 | CASHGQLNTEAFF | TGTGCCAGCCATGGGCAGTTGAACACTGAAGCTTTCTTT
NA | TRBJ2-2 | NA | TRBV4-1 | CASSQQIDTYGSLFF | TGCGCCAGCAGCCAACAGATTGACACGTACGGGAGCCTGTTTTTT
once | TRBJ1-4 | TRBD1 | TRBV7-6 | CASLPIPGQGAPTTNEKLFF | TGTGCCAGCTTACCGATCCCGGGACAGGGCGCCCCGACCACTAATGAAAAACTGTTTTTT
NA | TRBJ2-7 | TRBD1 | TRBV7-2 | CASSLDRQGGYEQYF | TGTGCCAGCAGCTTAGACCGACAGGGGGGCTACGAGCAGTACTTC
NA | TRBJ1-2 | TRBD1 | TRBV4-3 | CASSQDLHRGRMDYGYTF | TGCGCCAGCAGCCAAGATTTGCACAGGGGGCGAATGGATTATGGCTACACCTTC
NA | TRBJ2-7 | NA | TRBV30 | CAWSRAYEQYF | TGTGCCTGGAGCCGGGCCTACGAGCAGTACTTC
NA | TRBJ2-5 | NA | TRBV19 | CASSRTQGGETQYF | TGTGCCAGTAGTCGGACCCAGGGCGGGGAGACCCAGTACTTC
NA | TRBJ1-1 | TRBD1 | TRBV10-1 | CASRPGQGGTEAFF | TGCGCCAGCAGGCCTGGACAGGGAGGCACTGAAGCTTTCTTT
NA | TRBJ1-5 | TRBD1 | TRBV2 | CASSKRQGNQPQHF | TGTGCCAGCAGTAAACGACAGGGAAATCAGCCCCAGCATTTT
NA | TRBJ2-5 | TRBD1 | TRBV6-5 | CASSYSGTGVGETQYF | TGTGCCAGCAGTTATTCCGGGACAGGGGTAGGAGAGACCCAGTACTTC
NA | TRBJ2-7 | NA | TRBV4-1 | CASSQEYEQYF | TGTGCCAGCAGCCAAGAATACGAGCAGTACTTC
NA | TRBJ1-1 | NA | TRBV6-5 | CASSKTTGNTEAFF | TGTGCCAGCAGCAAGACCACAGGGAACACTGAAGCTTTCTTT
NA | TRBJ2-2 | NA | TRBV7-2 | CASSSRDANTGELFF | TGTGCCAGCAGCTCGCGGGACGCCAACACCGGGGAGCTGTTTTTT
NA | TRBJ2-3 | NA | TRBV19 | CASSYPLDTQYF | TGTGCCAGTAGTTACCCCTTGGATACGCAGTATTTT
NA | TRBJ1-4 | NA | TRBV28 | CASFNEKLFF | TGTGCCAGCTTTAATGAAAAACTGTTTTTT
NA | TRBJ2-7 | TRBD2 | TRBV15 | CATSRELKLAGVSEQYF | TGTGCCACCAGCAGAGAGCTCAAACTAGCGGGAGTTAGTGAGCAGTACTTC
NA | TRBJ1-5 | TRBD1 | TRBV19 | CASKDRRQPQHF | TGTGCCAGTAAGGACAGGCGGCAGCCCCAGCATTTT
NA | TRBJ1-2 | NA | TRBV28 | CASSYGQAAWRAF | TGTGCCAGCAGCTACGGGCAGGCGGCCTGGCGGGCCTTC
NA | TRBJ1-5 | TRBD1 | TRBV19 | CASSSTWDSYSNQPQHF | TGTGCCAGTAGTTCCACATGGGACAGCTATAGCAATCAGCCCCAGCATTTT
NA | TRBJ2-5 | TRBD1 | TRBV11-3 | CASSLAWTGKETQYF | TGTGCCAGCAGCTTAGCCTGGACAGGGAAAGAGACCCAGTACTTC
NA | TRBJ1-3 | NA | TRBV11-2 | CASSPHAGSPIYF | TGTGCCAGCAGCCCCCATGCAGGGTCCCCCATATATTTT
NA | TRBJ2-7 | NA | TRBV6-1 | CASSEYRSYF | TGTGCCAGCAGTGAGTACAGGTCTTACTTC
NA | TRBJ2-3 | TRBD2 | TRBV7-9 | CASSFPVGGTSSSTDTQYF | TGTGCCAGCAGCTTCCCCGTGGGGGGGACTTCCTCTAGCACAGATACGCAGTATTTT
NA | TRBJ2-2 | NA | TRBV10-3 | CAISESIGPNTGELFF | TGTGCCATCAGTGAGTCGATCGGGCCTAACACCGGGGAGCTGTTTTTT
NA | TRBJ1-1 | NA | TRBV6-5 | CATGRDGVNTEAFF | TGTGCCACAGGCCGGGACGGAGTAAACACTGAAGCTTTCTTT
NA | TRBJ2-3 | NA | TRBV6-4 | CASSDKTEDTQYF | TGTGCCAGCAGTGACAAAACAGAGGATACGCAGTATTTT
once | TRBJ2-7 | NA | TRBV6-5 | CASGRQGLYEQYF | TGTGCCAGCGGGAGACAGGGACTCTACGAGCAGTACTTC
NA | TRBJ2-2 | NA | TRBV2 | CASSDSSKGGELFF | TGTGCCAGCAGTGACTCCTCCAAAGGCGGGGAGCTGTTTTTT
NA | TRBJ1-6 | NA | TRBV7-2 | CASSLSMALESYNSPLHF | TGTGCCAGCAGCTTAAGTATGGCACTTGAGTCCTATAATTCACCCCTCCACTTT
NA | TRBJ1-1 | NA | TRBV9 | CASSAEGTYTEAFF | TGTGCCAGCAGCGCTGAGGGGACGTATACTGAAGCTTTCTTT
NA | TRBJ2-7 | NA | TRBV6-6 | CASSGLYGVAFYEQYF | TGTGCCAGCAGTGGACTCTATGGGGTGGCATTCTACGAGCAGTACTTC
NA | TRBJ1-5 | NA | TRBV28 | CASSLPRHAPRQPQHF | TGTGCCAGCAGTTTACCTCGACATGCCCCTAGGCAGCCCCAGCATTTT
few | TRBJ2-1 | NA | TRBV6-1 | CASSERMGSSYNEQFF | TGTGCCAGCAGTGAAAGGATGGGGAGCTCCTACAATGAGCAGTTCTTC
NA | TRBJ2-1 | NA | TRBV9 | CASSVGVGAYNEQFF | TGTGCCAGCAGCGTAGGGGTCGGAGCCTACAATGAGCAGTTCTTC
NA | TRBJ1-5 | NA | TRBV6-5 | CASSYSRDSNQPQHF | TGTGCCAGCAGTTATAGCAGGGATAGCAATCAGCCCCAGCATTTT
NA | TRBJ2-1 | NA | TRBV10-1 | CLTAVGGYNEQFF | TGCTTAACAGCGGTTGGGGGCTACAATGAGCAGTTCTTC
NA | TRBJ2-2 | NA | TRBV15 | CATSRGFGGELFF | TGTGCCACCAGCAGGGGATTTGGAGGGGAGCTGTTTTTT
NA | TRBJ2-3 | TRBD2 | TRBV11-2 | CASSLLLSGVSTDTQYF | TGTGCCAGCAGCTTATTATTGAGCGGGGTGAGCACAGATACGCAGTATTTT
few | TRBJ2-7 | NA | TRBV18 | CASSPSPGHEQYF | TGTGCCAGCTCACCTTCCCCAGGGCACGAGCAGTACTTC
NA | TRBJ1-4 | TRBD1 | TRBV5-1 | CASSLGQGASEKLFF | TGCGCCAGCAGCTTAGGACAGGGGGCATCGGAAAAACTGTTTTTT